The clone carrying this TCR beta chain showed up just a few times. The target antigen is unknown. The sample belongs to a study of identical twins' blood T cells. Study-level points and caveats: Even for out-of-frame TCRbeta, twins reportedly shared V gene usage much more than unrelated donors.

Under the authors' procedure: Per-library CDR3 reads ranged about 2.2 to 3.6 million; clonotypes, ~85,000 to ~550,000. TCRdb itself ran the 5' RACE reads through MiXCR, one entry per CDR3 protein. For this entry, the V and J calls and clone size follow TCRdb and not the study's own pipeline. The sample lists 300,000 to 450,000 distinct CDR3 sequences; about 28% were seen once. There are 17 residues in the CDR3. The ends were cut back, 0 bases at V and 2 bases at J, with 13 bases in the middle. The V gene's germline CDR1 is LGHNA and CDR2 YNFKEQ. The three twin pairs were reared together, likely meeting the same infections.

The receptor's source is a woman between 18 and 49 years old in good health. The sample consisted of PBMCs. The V call is TRBV4-2, the J call TRBJ2-2; no clear D. CDR3 coding DNA: TGTGCCAGCAGCCAAGAGTGGTCGGGTGGAAACACCGGGGAGCTGTTTTTT. It codes for CASSQEWSGGNTGELFF.